Listed here is a single T cell receptor (beta chain). This specimen comes from a study of cytomegalovirus exposure and HLA in healthy donors. PCR used 60 Vbeta primers and 13 Jbeta primers. The table came from immunoSEQ multiplex PCR; TCRdb's copy has only in-frame clones and leaves some out. The sample lists over 110,000 clones, roughly 80% occurring once. The CDR3 totals 14 residues. CDR1 MNHNS and CDR2 SASEGT come from the germline V gene. The germline V and J ends were trimmed by 7 bases and 0 bases, with 10 bases remaining between them. Specimen: PBMCs. This TCR was sampled from a female donor in good health and CMV-seronegative. The gene calls are TRBV6-1 and TRBJ1-3; D is undetermined. CDR3 in amino acids: CASKRSGSGNTIYF. The DNA for the CDR3 is TGTGCCAGCAAAAGGTCGGGCTCTGGAAACACCATATATTTT.